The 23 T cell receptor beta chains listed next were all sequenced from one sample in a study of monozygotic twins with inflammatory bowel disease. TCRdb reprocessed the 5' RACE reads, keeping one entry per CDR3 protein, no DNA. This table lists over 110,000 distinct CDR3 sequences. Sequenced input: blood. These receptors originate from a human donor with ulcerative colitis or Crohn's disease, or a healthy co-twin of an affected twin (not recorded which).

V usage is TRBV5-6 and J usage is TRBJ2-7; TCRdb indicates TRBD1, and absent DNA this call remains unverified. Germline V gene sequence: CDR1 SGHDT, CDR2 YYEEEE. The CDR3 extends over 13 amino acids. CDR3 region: CASSVTTGGEQYF.

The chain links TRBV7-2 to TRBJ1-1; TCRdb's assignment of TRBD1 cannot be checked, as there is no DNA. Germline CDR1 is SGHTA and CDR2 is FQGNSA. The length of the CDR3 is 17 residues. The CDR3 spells CASRRGGAQGMGTEAFF.

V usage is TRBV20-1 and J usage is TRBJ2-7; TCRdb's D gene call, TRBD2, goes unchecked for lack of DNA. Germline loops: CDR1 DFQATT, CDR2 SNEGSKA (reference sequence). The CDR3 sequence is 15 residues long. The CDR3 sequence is CSARDWRGDSYEQYF.

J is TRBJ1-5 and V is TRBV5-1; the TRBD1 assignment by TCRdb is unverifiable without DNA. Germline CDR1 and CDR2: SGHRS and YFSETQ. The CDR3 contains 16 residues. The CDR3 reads CASSLGGQEGNQPQHF.

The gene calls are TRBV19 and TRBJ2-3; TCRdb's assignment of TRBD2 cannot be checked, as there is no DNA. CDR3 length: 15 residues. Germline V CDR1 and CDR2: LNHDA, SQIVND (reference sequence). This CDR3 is CASSIWRGNTDTQYF.

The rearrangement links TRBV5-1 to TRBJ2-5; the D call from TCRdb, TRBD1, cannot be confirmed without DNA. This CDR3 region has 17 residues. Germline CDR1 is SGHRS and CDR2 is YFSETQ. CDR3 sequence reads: CASSLDPAGQSQETQYF.

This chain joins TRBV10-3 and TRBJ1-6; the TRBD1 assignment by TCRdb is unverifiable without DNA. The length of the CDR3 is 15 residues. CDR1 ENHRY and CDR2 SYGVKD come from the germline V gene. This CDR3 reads CAISEFTGRDSPLHF.

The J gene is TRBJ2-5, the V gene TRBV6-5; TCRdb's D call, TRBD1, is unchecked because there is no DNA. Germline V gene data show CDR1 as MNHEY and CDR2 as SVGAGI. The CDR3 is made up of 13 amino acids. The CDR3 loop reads CASSYGGRETQYF.

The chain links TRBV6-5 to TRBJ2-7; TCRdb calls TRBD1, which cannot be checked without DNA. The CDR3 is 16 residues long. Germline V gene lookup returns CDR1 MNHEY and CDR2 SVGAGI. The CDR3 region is CASSYSLGTGGYEQYF.

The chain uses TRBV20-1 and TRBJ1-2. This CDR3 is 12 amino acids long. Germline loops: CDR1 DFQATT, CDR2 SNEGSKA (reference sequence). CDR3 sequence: CSARVGGEGYTF.

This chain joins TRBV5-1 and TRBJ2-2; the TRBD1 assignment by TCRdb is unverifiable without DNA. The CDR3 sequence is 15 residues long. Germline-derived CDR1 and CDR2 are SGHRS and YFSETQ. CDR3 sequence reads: CASSPSGTNTGELFF.

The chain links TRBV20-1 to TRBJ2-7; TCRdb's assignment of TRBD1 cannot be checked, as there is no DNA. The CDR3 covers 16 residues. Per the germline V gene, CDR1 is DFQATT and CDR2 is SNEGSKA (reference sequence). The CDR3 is CSARAGRGRGSYEQYF.

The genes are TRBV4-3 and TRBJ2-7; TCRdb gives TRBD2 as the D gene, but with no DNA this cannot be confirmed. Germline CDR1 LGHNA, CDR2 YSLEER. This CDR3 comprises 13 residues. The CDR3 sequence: CASSQGPLTEQYF.

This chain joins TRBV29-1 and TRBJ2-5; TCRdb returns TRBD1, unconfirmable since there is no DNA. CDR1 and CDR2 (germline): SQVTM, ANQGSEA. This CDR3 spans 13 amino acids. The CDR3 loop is CSVERQGEETQYF.

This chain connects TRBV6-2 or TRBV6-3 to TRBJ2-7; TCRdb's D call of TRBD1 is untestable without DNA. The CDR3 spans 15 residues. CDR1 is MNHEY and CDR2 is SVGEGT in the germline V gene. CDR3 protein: CASHLSGTGSYEQYF.

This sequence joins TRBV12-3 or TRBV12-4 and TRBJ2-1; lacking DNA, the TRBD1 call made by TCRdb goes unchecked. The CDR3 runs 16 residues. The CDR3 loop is CASTLLRGVGYNEQFF.

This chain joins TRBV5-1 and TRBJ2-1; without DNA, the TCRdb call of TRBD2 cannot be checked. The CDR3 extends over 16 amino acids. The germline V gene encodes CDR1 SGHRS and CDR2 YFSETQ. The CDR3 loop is CASSFSGGGLNNEQFF.

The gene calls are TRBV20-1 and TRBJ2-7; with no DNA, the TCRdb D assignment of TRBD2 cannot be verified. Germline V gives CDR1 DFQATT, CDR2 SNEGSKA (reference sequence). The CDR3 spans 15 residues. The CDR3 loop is CSARGAGLSSYEQYF.

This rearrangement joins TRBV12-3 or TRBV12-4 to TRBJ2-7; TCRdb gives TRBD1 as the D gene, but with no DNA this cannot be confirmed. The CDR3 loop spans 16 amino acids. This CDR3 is CASSLRSPLGTYEQYF.

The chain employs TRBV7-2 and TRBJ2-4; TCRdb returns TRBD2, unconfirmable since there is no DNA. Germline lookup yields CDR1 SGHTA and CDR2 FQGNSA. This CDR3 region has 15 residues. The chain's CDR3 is CASSLSLAGINIQYF.

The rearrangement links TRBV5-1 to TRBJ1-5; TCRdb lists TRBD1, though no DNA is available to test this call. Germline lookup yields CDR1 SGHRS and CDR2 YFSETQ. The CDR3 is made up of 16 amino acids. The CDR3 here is CAGGPRGRYSNQPQHF.

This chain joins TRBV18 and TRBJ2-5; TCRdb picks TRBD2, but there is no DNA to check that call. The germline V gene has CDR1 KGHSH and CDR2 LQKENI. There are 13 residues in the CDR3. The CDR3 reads CASSPPGLLTQYF.

CDR3 amino acids: CSASPRGRPYNEQFF. The chain uses TRBV20-1 and TRBJ2-1; TCRdb lists TRBD1, though no DNA is available to test this call. Germline CDR1 reads DFQATT; CDR2 reads SNEGSKA (reference sequence). The CDR3 runs 15 residues.